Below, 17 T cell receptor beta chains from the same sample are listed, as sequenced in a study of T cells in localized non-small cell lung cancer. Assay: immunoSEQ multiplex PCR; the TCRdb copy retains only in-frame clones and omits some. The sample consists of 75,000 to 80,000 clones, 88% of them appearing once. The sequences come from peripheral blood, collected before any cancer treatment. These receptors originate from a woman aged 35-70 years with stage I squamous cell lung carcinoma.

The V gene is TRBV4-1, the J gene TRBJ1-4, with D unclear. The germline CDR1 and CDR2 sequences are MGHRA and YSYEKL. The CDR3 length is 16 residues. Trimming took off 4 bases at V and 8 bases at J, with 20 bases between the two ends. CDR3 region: CASSPIPRRVGEKLFF. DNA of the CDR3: TGCGCCAGCAGCCCCATCCCTCGTAGAGTGGGGGAAAAACTGTTTTTT.

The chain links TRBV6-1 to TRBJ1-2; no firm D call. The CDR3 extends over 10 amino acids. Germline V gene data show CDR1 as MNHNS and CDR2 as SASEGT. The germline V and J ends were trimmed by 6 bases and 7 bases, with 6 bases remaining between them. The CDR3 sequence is CASRLGGYTF. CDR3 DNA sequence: TGTGCCAGCAGGTTAGGTGGCTACACCTTC.

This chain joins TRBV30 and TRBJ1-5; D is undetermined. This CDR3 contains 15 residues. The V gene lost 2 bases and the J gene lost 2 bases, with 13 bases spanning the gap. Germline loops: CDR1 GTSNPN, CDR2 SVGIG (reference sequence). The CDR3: CAWSSHSARNQPQHF. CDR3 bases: TGTGCCTGGAGTTCCCACTCCGCACGCAATCAGCCCCAGCATTTT.

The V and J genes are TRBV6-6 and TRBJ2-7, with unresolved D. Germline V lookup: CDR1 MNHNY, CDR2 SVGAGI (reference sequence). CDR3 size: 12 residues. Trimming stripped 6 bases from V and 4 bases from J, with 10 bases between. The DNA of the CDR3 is TGTGCCAGCAGCGCTCTAGGATACGAGCAGTACTTC. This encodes CASSALGYEQYF.

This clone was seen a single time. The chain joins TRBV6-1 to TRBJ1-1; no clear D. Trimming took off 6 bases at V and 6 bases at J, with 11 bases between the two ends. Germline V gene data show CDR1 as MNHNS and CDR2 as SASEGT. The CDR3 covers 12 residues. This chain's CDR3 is CASSMLSAEAFF. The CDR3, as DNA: TGTGCCAGCAGCATGTTGTCGGCTGAAGCTTTCTTT.

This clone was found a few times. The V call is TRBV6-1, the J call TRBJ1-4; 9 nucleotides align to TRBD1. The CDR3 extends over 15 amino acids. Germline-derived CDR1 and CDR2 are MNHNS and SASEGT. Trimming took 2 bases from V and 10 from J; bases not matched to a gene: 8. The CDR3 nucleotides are TGTGCCAGCAGTGAATATGTGACAGGGGGGGGAAAACTGTTTTTT. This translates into CASSEYVTGGGKLFF.

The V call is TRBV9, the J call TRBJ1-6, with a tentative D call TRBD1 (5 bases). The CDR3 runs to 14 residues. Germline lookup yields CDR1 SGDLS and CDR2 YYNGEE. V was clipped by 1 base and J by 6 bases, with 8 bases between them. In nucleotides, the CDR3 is TGTGCCAGCAGCGTATCCAGGGCTAATTCACCCCTCCACTTT. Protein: CASSVSRANSPLHF.

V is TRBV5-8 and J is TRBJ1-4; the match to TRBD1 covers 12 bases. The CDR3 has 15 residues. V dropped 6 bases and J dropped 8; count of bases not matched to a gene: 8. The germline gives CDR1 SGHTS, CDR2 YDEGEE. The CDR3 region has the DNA TGTGCCAGCAACACCGGGACAGGGGGCGTCGAAAAACTGTTTTTT. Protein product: CASNTGTGGVEKLFF.

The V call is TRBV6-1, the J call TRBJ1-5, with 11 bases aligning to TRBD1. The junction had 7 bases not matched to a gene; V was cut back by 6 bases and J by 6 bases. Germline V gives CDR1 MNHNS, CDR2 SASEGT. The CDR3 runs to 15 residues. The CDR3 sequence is CASSPGTGGPQPQHF. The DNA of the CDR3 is TGTGCCAGCAGCCCTGGGACAGGGGGTCCTCAGCCCCAGCATTTT.

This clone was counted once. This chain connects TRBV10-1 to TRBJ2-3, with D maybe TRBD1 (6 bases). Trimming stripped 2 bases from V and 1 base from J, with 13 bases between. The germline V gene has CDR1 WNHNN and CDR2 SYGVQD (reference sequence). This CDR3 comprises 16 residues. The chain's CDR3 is CASSEKFDRRTDTQYF. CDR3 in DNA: TGCGCCAGCAGTGAGAAATTCGACAGGCGCACAGATACGCAGTATTTT.

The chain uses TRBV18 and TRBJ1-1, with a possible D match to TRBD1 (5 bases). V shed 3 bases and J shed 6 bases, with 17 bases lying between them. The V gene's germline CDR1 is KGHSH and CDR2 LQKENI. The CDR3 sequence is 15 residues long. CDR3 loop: CASSPAIGGTAEAFF. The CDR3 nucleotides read TGTGCCAGCTCACCGGCCATCGGCGGGACGGCTGAAGCTTTCTTT.

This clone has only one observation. In DNA, the CDR3 is TGTGCCAGTGGGGGGAACACTGAAGCTTTCTTT. The encoded protein is CASGGNTEAFF. The V gene is TRBV18, the J gene TRBJ1-1, with TRBD1 as a possible D gene (5 bases). This CDR3 has 11 residues. V lost 9 bases and J lost 1, with 6 bases in between. Germline V gives CDR1 KGHSH, CDR2 LQKENI. The full variable domain, rest sourced from reference TRBV18 and TRBJ1-1, is NAGVMQNPRHLVRRRGQEARLRCSPMKGHSHVYWYRQLPEEGLKFMVYLQKENIIDESGMPKERFSAEFPKEGPSILRIQQVVRGDSAAYFCASGGNTEAFFGQGTRLTVV.

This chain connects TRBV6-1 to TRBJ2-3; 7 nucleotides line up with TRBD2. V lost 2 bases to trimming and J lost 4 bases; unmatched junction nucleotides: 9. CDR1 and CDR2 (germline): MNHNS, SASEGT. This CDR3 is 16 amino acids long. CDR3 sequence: CASSERRGEFADTQYF. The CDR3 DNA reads TGTGCCAGCAGTGAACGTCGGGGGGAGTTCGCAGATACGCAGTATTTT.

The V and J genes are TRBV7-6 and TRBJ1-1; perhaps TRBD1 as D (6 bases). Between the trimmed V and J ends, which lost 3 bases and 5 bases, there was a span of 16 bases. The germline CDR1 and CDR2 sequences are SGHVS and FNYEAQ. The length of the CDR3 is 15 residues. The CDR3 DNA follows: TGTGCCAGCAGCTTGTCCCACCAGGGGAGGACTGAAGCTTTCTTT. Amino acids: CASSLSHQGRTEAFF.

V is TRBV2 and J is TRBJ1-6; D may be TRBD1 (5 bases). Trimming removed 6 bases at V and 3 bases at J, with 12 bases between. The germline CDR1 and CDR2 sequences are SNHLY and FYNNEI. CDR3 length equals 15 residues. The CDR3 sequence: CASSRERGYNSPLHF. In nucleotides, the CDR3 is TGTGCCAGCAGCAGAGAAAGGGGCTATAATTCACCCCTCCACTTT.

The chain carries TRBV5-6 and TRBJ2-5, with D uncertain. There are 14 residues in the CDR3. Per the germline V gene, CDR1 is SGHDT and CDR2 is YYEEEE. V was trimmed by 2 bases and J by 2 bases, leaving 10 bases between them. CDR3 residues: CASSLDWLQETQYF. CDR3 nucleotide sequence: TGTGCCAGCAGCTTAGATTGGCTTCAAGAGACCCAGTACTTC.

The CDR3 coding sequence is TGTGCCAGCCGAAGTTGGGCGTACGAGCAGTACTTC. Translating it yields CASRSWAYEQYF. The chain recombines TRBV6-5 with TRBJ2-7; no firm D call. The CDR3 loop spans 12 amino acids. Germline CDR1 and CDR2: MNHEY and SVGAGI. Trimming shortened V by 8 bases and J by 4 bases, and 12 bases separated the two germline ends.